This T cell receptor beta chain was recovered during a study of human T cells and chemical hapten exposure. Across the study: The sensitizer, 2% DPC, was used on around 2 cm by around 2 cm of upper inner arm skin. TCR yields differed between samples (mainly from small differences in pooled library volume). Findings and caveats of the study: Among expanded TCRs, significantly more large CDR3 similarity clusters formed than among controls. Expanded TCR counts at PT1 went up together with patch test score, a positive correlation.

This clonotype was seen repeatedly, ten times or more. What it recognizes is unknown. Documented time point: patch test 2, 6 weeks after DPC sensitization. Regarding treatment: therapeutic diphenylcyclopropenone sensitization with weekly scalp DPC. Using its own MiXCR run on the RACE reads, TCRdb lists one record per CDR3 protein. Of a few hundred thousand distinct CDR3 sequences in the sample, around 6% were seen once. The source material was whole blood, sampled in connection with sensitization to the hapten diphenylcyclopropenone (DPC). The receptor's source is a young woman with alopecia areata. Some clones in this sample may be carry-over from other donors' samples.

The CDR3 spells CASSQSLVGEKLFF. In DNA, the CDR3 is TGCGCCAGCAGCCAATCCCTGGTGGGTGAAAAACTGTTTTTT. V usage is TRBV4-1 and J usage is TRBJ1-4; D ambiguous. The CDR3 is 14 residues long. V gave up 2 bases and J gave up 7 bases, with 11 bases separating them. Germline values: CDR1 MGHRA, CDR2 YSYEKL.